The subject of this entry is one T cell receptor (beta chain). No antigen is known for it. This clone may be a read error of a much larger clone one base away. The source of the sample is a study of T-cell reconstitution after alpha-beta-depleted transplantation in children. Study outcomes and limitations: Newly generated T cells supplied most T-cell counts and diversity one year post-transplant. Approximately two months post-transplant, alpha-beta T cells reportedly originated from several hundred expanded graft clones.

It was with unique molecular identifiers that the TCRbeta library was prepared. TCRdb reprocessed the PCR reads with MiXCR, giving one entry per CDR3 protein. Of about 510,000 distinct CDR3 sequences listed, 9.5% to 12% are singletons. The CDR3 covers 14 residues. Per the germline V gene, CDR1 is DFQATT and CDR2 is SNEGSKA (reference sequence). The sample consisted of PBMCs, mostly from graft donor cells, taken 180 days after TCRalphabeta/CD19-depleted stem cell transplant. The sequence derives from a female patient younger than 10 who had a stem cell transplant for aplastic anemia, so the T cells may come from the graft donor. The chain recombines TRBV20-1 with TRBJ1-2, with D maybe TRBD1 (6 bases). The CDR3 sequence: CSARDALGLQGNQF. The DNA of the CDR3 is TGCAGTGCTAGGGACGCACTAGGGTTACAGGGAAATCAATTC.